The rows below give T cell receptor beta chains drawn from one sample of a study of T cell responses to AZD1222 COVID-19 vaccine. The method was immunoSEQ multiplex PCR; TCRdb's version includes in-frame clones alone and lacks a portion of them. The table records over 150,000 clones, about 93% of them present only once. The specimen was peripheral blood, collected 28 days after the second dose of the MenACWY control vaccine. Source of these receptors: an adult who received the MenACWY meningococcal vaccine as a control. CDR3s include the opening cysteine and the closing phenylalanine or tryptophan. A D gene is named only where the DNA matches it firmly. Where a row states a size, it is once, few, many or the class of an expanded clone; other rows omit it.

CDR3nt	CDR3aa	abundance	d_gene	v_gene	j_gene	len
TGCGCCAGCAGCTTGGACGGAACCGGGGAGCTGTTTTTT	CASSLDGTGELFF	NA	NA	TRBV5-1	TRBJ2-2	13
TGTGCCTCCCTCCCCTCGGGCACAGATACGCAGTATTTT	CASLPSGTDTQYF	NA	NA	TRBV30	TRBJ2-3	13
TGCGCCAGCAGCCAAAACCGACAGGGGGCAGATGGCTACACCTTC	CASSQNRQGADGYTF	NA	TRBD1	TRBV4-3	TRBJ1-2	15
TGTGCCAGCAGCACCCACAGGGGGCTCTTAAGCTCTGGAAACACCATATATTTT	CASSTHRGLLSSGNTIYF	NA	TRBD1	TRBV7-2	TRBJ1-3	18
TGTGCCAGCAGCCAAGACACTTACTATGGCTACACCTTC	CASSQDTYYGYTF	NA	NA	TRBV7-2	TRBJ1-2	13
TGTGCCAGCAGTCCCCCTAGACAGGCCGCTAGCAATCAGCCCCAGCATTTT	CASSPPRQAASNQPQHF	NA	NA	TRBV6-6	TRBJ1-5	17
TGTGCCTGGAGCCGTTCGGGTTATACTGAAGCTTTCTTT	CAWSRSGYTEAFF	NA	NA	TRBV30	TRBJ1-1	13
TGTGCCAGCAGCCCCAGTAGGTTGAACACTGAAGCTTTCTTT	CASSPSRLNTEAFF	NA	NA	TRBV9	TRBJ1-1	14
TGTGCCAGCAGCAAGACAGGGTTGGGGGCTGAAGCTTTCTTT	CASSKTGLGAEAFF	NA	TRBD1	TRBV2	TRBJ1-1	14
TGTGCCAGCAGTGCCTTACTGGGGCAGAACACTGAAGCTTTCTTT	CASSALLGQNTEAFF	once	NA	TRBV2	TRBJ1-1	15
TGTGCCAGCAGCCCCCGACAGGGGACTGGAAACACCATATATTTT	CASSPRQGTGNTIYF	NA	TRBD1	TRBV11-2	TRBJ1-3	15
TGTGCCAGCAGCTCGGGCGGGACAGGATATCAGCCCCAGCATTTT	CASSSGGTGYQPQHF	NA	TRBD1	TRBV7-2	TRBJ1-5	15
TGCAGTGCTAGTGGGACCGCGAACACCGGGGAGCTGTTTTTT	CSASGTANTGELFF	NA	NA	TRBV20-1	TRBJ2-2	14
TGTGCCAGCAGCTTCAGGGCGGCAGGTCCAAAAGCCTACGAGCAGTACTTC	CASSFRAAGPKAYEQYF	once	NA	TRBV7-2	TRBJ2-7	17
TGTGCCAGTAGTATCTGGACAGGCAATCAGCCCCAGCATTTT	CASSIWTGNQPQHF	few	NA	TRBV19	TRBJ1-5	14
TGTGCCAGCAGTTTCGGGGAAATCTATGGCTACACCTTC	CASSFGEIYGYTF	NA	NA	TRBV12-3/TRBV12-4	TRBJ1-2	13
TGTGCCAGCAGCCGAACGGGCGCATTAAACACCATATATTTT	CASSRTGALNTIYF	NA	NA	TRBV3-1/TRBV3-2	TRBJ1-3	14
TGCGCCAGCAGCTTGGGGACAGCCCCCACTGGAAACACCATATATTTT	CASSLGTAPTGNTIYF	NA	NA	TRBV5-1	TRBJ1-3	16
TGTGCCAGTGTGGGACCCACCTTCACACCTAATGAAAAACTGTTTTTT	CASVGPTFTPNEKLFF	NA	NA	TRBV2	TRBJ1-4	16
TGTGCCAGCAGCGTCCAGCCGGGACAGCGGGGAGATACGCAGTATTTT	CASSVQPGQRGDTQYF	NA	NA	TRBV7-9	TRBJ2-3	16
TGTGCCAGCAGCGGACAGGGGGTTTCCTACGAGCAGTACTTC	CASSGQGVSYEQYF	NA	TRBD1	TRBV11-2	TRBJ2-7	14
TGTGCCATCAGTGGGAGGGGAACTGAAGCTTTCTTT	CAISGRGTEAFF	NA	NA	TRBV10-3	TRBJ1-1	12
TGTGCCAGCACCCGTGTGGGGTGGGCCTATGGCTACACCTTC	CASTRVGWAYGYTF	few	NA	TRBV28	TRBJ1-2	14
TGTGCCAGCAGCACGGGCGACCTGAACACTGAAGCTTTCTTT	CASSTGDLNTEAFF	NA	NA	TRBV6-5	TRBJ1-1	14
TGCGCCAGCAGCTTACAGGGGGCGAACTATGGCTACACCTTC	CASSLQGANYGYTF	NA	TRBD1	TRBV5-1	TRBJ1-2	14
TGTGCCAGCAGCCATGTCGCAGAAGAGACCCAGTACTTC	CASSHVAEETQYF	NA	NA	TRBV11-2	TRBJ2-5	13
TGTGCCAGTAGTACACTAGCGGGGGGCTTTTACGAGCAGTACTTC	CASSTLAGGFYEQYF	NA	TRBD2	TRBV19	TRBJ2-7	15
TGTGCCAGCAGTCTTCCGGGACTAGCGGGGGGAAGCTCCTACAATGAGCAGTTCTTC	CASSLPGLAGGSSYNEQFF	NA	TRBD2	TRBV28	TRBJ2-1	19
TGTGCCAGCAGCTTAGAGGGCCTCCACACAGATACGCAGTATTTT	CASSLEGLHTDTQYF	once	NA	TRBV5-4	TRBJ2-3	15
TGTGCCAGCTCACCTTCGGGAGGGCCCACTGAAGCTTTCTTT	CASSPSGGPTEAFF	NA	NA	TRBV18	TRBJ1-1	14
TGTGCCAGCAGTCTCAACAGGGGTGTGGAGCCCCAGCATTTT	CASSLNRGVEPQHF	once	TRBD1	TRBV2	TRBJ1-5	14
TGCGCCAGCAGCTTGCTCTCGGAGAGCCCAGGGTACTTC	CASSLLSESPGYF	NA	NA	TRBV5-1	TRBJ2-5	13
TGTGCCAGCAGTTTCTTAGCGGGGGGGCCGTACAATGAGCAGTTCTTC	CASSFLAGGPYNEQFF	NA	TRBD2	TRBV28	TRBJ2-1	16
TGTGCCAGCAGCCATCGACAGGGTAGCACAGATACGCAGTATTTT	CASSHRQGSTDTQYF	once	TRBD1	TRBV7-9	TRBJ2-3	15
TGTGCCAGCAGGCGGGACGCCAGCTCTGGAAACACCATATATTTT	CASRRDASSGNTIYF	NA	NA	TRBV27	TRBJ1-3	15
TGTGCTAGTGGTTTGGCTGGGGGCGAGATCTATGGCTACACCTTC	CASGLAGGEIYGYTF	NA	NA	TRBV12-5	TRBJ1-2	15
TGTGCCAGCAGTCGGAGCGGGGGGCCCCCTTGGGAGTACGGGAATGAGCAGTTCTTC	CASSRSGGPPWEYGNEQFF	NA	TRBD2	TRBV9	TRBJ2-1	19
TGCGCCAGCAGCTCTACAGGCGAATACGAGCAGTACTTC	CASSSTGEYEQYF	NA	NA	TRBV5-1	TRBJ2-7	13
TGCGCCAGCAGTCAATCAGGGTCCTATGGCTACACCTTC	CASSQSGSYGYTF	NA	NA	TRBV23-1	TRBJ1-2	13
TGTGCCAGCGGACTCGACTCAGGGAGGCGCGAAGGGCAGTACTTC	CASGLDSGRREGQYF	NA	NA	TRBV6-5	TRBJ2-7	15
TGTGCCAGCAGCTTGAGGGGAGGAAACACCATATATTTT	CASSLRGGNTIYF	NA	NA	TRBV5-6	TRBJ1-3	13
TGTGCCACCGGTGACCCGAGTAGCAATCAGCCCCAGCATTTT	CATGDPSSNQPQHF	NA	NA	TRBV15	TRBJ1-5	14
TGTGCCAGCAGCTCTCGGACAGGGACAACTAATGAAAAACTGTTTTTT	CASSSRTGTTNEKLFF	NA	TRBD1	TRBV3-1/TRBV3-2	TRBJ1-4	16
TGTGCCAGCAGGCCGGGACAGGAGAATGAAAAACTGTTTTTT	CASRPGQENEKLFF	NA	TRBD1	TRBV6-5	TRBJ1-4	14
TGTGCCTGGGCCGGGGGGTTTGGTAATGAAAAACTGTTTTTT	CAWAGGFGNEKLFF	NA	NA	TRBV30	TRBJ1-4	14
TGTGCCAGCAGCCCCCCCAGGAAGAACACCGGGGAGCTGTTTTTT	CASSPPRKNTGELFF	NA	NA	TRBV6-2/TRBV6-3	TRBJ2-2	15
TGTGCCAGTAAGTCTCGGGACGCGATGCGCTATGGCTACACCTTC	CASKSRDAMRYGYTF	NA	NA	TRBV19	TRBJ1-2	15
TGCGCCAGCAGCCAAGAAGACAGGGCCGGGGAGCTGTTTTTT	CASSQEDRAGELFF	NA	TRBD1	TRBV4-3	TRBJ2-2	14
TGTGCTAGTGAACGCTCGACAGGGTCCCAAGAGACCCAGTACTTC	CASERSTGSQETQYF	NA	TRBD1	TRBV12-5	TRBJ2-5	15
TGCAGCGCTGGGGCTGAGAGCAACCAGTACTTC	CSAGAESNQYF	NA	NA	TRBV29-1	TRBJ2-5	11